This T cell receptor (beta chain) was observed in a study of shared clonotypes between healthy human individuals. As for the study in general: Three plates each covered CD4 naive and memory; CD8 naive two, CD8 memory one. General study results and limits: Non-shared clonotypes were found to have lower generation probabilities than the clonotypes that were shared by all four of the sorted-subset donors. Relative to memory subsets, naive subsets generally showed larger estimated richness.

As regards this clone: Its target is unknown.

Produced via immunoSEQ multiplex PCR; TCRdb's table is partial and in-frame only. The repertoire has roughly 700,000 clones, approximately 79% of them found once; the top ten carry about 1.7%. The receptor was isolated from a woman in her 30s in good health. The sample comprised memory CD4+ T cells sorted from blood. Subset of the sample: CD45RA-negative fraction.

Here the CDR3 reads CASSPPESYEQYF. CDR3 nucleotides: TGTGCCAGCTCACCGCCGGAATCCTACGAGCAGTACTTC. V is TRBV18 and J is TRBJ2-7; D remains unclear. The CDR3 extends over 13 amino acids. The V gene's germline CDR1 is KGHSH and CDR2 LQKENI. The V and J ends lost 3 bases and 1 base respectively, with 7 bases between them.